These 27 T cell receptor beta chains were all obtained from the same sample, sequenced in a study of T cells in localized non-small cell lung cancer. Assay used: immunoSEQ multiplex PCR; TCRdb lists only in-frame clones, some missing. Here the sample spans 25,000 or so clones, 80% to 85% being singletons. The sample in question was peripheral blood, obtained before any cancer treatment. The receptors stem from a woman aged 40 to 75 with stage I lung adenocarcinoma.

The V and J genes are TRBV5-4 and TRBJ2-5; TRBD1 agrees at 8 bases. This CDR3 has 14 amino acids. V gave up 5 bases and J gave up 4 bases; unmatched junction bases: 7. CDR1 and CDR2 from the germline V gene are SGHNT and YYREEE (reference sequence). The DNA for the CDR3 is TGTGCCAGCAGTAGTGGACAGGGAGGAGAGACCCAGTACTTC. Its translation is CASSSGQGGETQYF.

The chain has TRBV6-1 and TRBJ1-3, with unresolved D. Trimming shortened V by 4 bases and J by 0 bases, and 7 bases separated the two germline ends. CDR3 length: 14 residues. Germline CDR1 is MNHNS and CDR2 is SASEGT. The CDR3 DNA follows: TGTGCCAGCAGTGTGGTGTCCTCTGGAAACACCATATATTTT. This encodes CASSVVSSGNTIYF.

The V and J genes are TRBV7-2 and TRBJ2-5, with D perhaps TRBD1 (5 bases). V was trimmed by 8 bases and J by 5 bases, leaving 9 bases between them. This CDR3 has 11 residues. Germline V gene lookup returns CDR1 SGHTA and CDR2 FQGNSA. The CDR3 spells CASGRVETQYF. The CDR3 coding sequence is TGTGCCAGCGGCAGGGTCGAGACCCAGTACTTC. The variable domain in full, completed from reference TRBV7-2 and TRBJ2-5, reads GAGVSQSPSNKVTEKGKDVELRCDPISGHTALYWYRQSLGQGLEFLIYFQGNSAPDKSGLPSDRFSAERTGGSVSTLTIQRTQQEDSAVYLCASGRVETQYFGPGTRLLVL.

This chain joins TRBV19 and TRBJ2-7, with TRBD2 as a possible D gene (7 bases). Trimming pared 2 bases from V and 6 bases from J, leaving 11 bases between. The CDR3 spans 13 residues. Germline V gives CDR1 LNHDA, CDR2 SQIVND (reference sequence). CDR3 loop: CASSILGGGEQYF. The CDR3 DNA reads TGTGCCAGTAGTATATTAGGGGGGGGCGAGCAGTACTTC.

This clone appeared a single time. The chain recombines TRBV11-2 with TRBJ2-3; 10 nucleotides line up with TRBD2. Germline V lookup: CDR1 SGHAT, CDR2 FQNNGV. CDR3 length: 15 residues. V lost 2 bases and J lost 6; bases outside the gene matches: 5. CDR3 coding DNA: TGTGCCAGCAGCTTAAGTAGCGGGGGGCCGGATACGCAGTATTTT. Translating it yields CASSLSSGGPDTQYF.

This chain's CDR3 is CAISELSGVGGVKETQYF. CDR3 nucleotides: TGTGCCATCAGTGAGCTGAGCGGTGTCGGGGGCGTAAAAGAGACCCAGTACTTC. This chain links TRBV10-3 with TRBJ2-5; possibly TRBD1 or TRBD2 for D (6 bases each). CDR3 length: 18 amino acids. Looked up from germline, CDR1 is ENHRY and CDR2 is SYGVKD. V gave up 2 bases and J gave up 3 bases, with 22 bases separating them.

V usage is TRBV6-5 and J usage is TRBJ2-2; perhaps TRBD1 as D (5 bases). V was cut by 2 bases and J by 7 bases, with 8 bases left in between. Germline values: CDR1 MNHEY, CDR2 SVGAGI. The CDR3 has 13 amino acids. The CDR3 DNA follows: TGTGCCAGCAGTTACCCAGGGTACGGGGAGCTGTTTTTT. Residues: CASSYPGYGELFF.

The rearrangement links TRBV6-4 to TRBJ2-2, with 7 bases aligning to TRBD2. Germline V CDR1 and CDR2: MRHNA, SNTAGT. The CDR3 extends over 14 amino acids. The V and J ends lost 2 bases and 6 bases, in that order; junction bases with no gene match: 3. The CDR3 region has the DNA TGTGCCAGCAGTGACGGCGGGGGTGCCGGGGAGCTGTTTTTT. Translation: CASSDGGGAGELFF.

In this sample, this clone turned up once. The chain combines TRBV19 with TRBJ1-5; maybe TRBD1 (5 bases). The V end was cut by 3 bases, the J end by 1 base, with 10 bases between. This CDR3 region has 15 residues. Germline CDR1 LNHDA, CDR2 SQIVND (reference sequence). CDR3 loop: CASSIWGDSNQPQHF. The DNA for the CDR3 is TGTGCCAGTAGTATTTGGGGGGACAGCAATCAGCCCCAGCATTTT. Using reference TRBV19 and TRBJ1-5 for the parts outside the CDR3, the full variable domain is DGGITQSPKYLFRKEGQNVTLSCEQNLNHDAMYWYRQDPGQGLRLIYYSQIVNDFQKGDIAEGYSVSREKKESFPLTVTSAQKNPTAFYLCASSIWGDSNQPQHFGDGTRLSIL.

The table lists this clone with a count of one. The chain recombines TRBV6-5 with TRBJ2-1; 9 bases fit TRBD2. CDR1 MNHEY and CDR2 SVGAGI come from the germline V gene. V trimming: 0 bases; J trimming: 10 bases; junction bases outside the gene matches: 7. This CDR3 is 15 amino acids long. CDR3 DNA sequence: TGTGCCAGCAGTTACTCGGGCGGGGGGGCCAGAGAGCAGTTCTTC. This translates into CASSYSGGGAREQFF.

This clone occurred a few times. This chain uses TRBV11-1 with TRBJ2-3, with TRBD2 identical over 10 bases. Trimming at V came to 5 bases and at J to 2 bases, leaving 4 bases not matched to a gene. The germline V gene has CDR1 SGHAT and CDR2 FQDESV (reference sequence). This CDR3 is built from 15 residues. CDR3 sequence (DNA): TGTGCCAGCAGCCCCGGACTAGCGGACACAGATACGCAGTATTTT. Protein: CASSPGLADTDTQYF.

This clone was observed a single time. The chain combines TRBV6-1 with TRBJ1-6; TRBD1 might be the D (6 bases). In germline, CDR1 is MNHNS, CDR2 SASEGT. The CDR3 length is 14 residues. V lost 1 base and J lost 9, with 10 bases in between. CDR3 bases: TGTGCCAGCAGTGAAGGGGGGGCGAGTTCACCCCTCCACTTT. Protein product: CASSEGGASSPLHF.

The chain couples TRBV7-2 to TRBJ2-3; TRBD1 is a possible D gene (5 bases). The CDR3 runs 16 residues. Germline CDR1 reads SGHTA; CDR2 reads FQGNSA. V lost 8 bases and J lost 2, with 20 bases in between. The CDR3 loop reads CASAAARGRLTDTQYF. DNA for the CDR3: TGTGCCAGCGCAGCAGCTAGGGGAAGGCTCACAGATACGCAGTATTTT.

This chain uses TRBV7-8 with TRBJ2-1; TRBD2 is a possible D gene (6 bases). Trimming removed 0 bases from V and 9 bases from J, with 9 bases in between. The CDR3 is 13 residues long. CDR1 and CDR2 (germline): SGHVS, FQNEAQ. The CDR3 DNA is TGTGCCAGCAGCTTAGCGGGAGGCGTTGAGCAGTTCTTC. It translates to CASSLAGGVEQFF.

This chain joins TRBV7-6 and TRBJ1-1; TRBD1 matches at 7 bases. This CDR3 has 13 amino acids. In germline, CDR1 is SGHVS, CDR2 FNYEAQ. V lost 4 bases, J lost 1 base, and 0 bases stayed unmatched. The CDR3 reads CASSSGGNTEAFF. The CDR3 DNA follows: TGTGCCAGCAGCTCAGGGGGGAACACTGAAGCTTTCTTT.

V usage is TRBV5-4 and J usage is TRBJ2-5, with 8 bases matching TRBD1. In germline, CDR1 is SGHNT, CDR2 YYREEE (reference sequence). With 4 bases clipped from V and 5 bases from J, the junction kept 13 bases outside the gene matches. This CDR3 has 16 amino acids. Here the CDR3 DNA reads TGTGCCAGCAGCCCCCGGGACAGGACACCAGGGGAGACCCAGTACTTC. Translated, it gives CASSPRDRTPGETQYF. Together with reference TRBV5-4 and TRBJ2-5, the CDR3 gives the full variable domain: ETGVTQSPTHLIKTRGQQVTLRCSSQSGHNTVSWYQQALGQGPQFIFQYYREEENGRGNFPPRFSGLQFPNYSSELNVNALELDDSALYLCASSPRDRTPGETQYFGPGTRLLVL.

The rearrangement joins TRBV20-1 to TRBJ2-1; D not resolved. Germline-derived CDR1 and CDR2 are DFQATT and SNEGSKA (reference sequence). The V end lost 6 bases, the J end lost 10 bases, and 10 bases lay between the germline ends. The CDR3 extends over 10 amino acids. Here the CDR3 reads CSALDEEQFF. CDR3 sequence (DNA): TGCAGTGCGCTCGATGAAGAGCAGTTCTTC.

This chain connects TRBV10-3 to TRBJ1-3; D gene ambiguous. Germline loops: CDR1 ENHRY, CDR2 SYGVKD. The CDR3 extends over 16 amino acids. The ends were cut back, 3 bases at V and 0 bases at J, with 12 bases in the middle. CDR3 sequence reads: CAISDNAANSGNTIYF. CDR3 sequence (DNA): TGTGCCATCAGTGATAATGCGGCAAACTCTGGAAACACCATATATTTT.

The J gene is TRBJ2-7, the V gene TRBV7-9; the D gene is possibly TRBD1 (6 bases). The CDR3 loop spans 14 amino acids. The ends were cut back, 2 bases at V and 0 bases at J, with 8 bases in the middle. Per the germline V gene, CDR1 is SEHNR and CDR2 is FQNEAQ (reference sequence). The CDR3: CASSLRTDSYEQYF. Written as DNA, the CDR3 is TGTGCCAGCAGCTTACGGACAGACTCCTACGAGCAGTACTTC. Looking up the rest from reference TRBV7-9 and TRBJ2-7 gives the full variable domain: DTGVSQNPRHKITKRGQNVTFRCDPISEHNRLYWYRQTLGQGPEFLTYFQNEAQLEKSRLLSDRFSAERPKGSFSTLEIQRTEQGDSAMYLCASSLRTDSYEQYFGPGTRLTVT.

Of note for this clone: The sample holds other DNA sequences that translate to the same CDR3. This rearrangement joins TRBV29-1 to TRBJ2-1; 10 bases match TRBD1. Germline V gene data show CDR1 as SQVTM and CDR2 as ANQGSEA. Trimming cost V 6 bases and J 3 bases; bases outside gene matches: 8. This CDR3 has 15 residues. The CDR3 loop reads CSVERRDRGYNEQFF. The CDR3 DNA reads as TGCAGCGTCGAACGACGGGACAGGGGCTACAATGAGCAGTTCTTC.

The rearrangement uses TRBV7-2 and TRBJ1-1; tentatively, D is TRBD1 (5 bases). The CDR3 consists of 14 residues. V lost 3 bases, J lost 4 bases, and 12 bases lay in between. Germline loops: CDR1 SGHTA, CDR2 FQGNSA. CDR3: CASSFHGGVTEAFF. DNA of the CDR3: TGTGCCAGCAGCTTTCACGGGGGGGTCACTGAAGCTTTCTTT.

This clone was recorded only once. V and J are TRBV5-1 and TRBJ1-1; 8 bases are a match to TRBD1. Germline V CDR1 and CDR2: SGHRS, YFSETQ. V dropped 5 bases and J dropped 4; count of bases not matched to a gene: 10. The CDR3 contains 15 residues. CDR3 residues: CASSSFGQGGTEAFF. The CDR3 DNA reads TGCGCCAGCAGTTCCTTTGGACAGGGAGGCACTGAAGCTTTCTTT.

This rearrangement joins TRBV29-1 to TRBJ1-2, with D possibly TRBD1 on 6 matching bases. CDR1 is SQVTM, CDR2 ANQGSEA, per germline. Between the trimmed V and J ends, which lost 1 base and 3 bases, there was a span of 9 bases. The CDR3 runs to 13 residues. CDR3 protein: CSVEGGRDYGYTF. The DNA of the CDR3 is TGCAGCGTTGAAGGGGGGCGCGACTATGGCTACACCTTC.

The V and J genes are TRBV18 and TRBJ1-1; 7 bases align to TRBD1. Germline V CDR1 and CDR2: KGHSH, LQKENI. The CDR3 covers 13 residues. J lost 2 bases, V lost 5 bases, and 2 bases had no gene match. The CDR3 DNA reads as TGTGCCAGCTCAGGACAGGCCAACACTGAAGCTTTCTTT. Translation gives CASSGQANTEAFF.

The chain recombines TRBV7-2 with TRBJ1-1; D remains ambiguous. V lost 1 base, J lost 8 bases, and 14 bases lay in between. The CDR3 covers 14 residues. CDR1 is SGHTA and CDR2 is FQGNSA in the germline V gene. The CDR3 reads CASSLVKPVPEAFF. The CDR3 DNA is TGTGCCAGCAGCTTAGTTAAGCCAGTTCCGGAAGCTTTCTTT.

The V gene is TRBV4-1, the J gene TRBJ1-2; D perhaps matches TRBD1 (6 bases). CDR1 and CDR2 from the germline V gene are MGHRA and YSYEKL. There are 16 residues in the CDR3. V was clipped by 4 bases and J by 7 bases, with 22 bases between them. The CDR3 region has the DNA TGCGCCAGCAGCCTAAGACTGCCGAGCGGGACATCTGGCTACACCTTC. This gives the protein CASSLRLPSGTSGYTF.

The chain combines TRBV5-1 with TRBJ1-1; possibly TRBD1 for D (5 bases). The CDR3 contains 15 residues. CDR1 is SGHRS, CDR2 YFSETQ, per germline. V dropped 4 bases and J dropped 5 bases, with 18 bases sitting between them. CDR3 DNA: TGCGCCAGCAGCCCGGCCGGGGCCGCGGGGACTGAAGCTTTCTTT. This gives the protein CASSPAGAAGTEAFF.